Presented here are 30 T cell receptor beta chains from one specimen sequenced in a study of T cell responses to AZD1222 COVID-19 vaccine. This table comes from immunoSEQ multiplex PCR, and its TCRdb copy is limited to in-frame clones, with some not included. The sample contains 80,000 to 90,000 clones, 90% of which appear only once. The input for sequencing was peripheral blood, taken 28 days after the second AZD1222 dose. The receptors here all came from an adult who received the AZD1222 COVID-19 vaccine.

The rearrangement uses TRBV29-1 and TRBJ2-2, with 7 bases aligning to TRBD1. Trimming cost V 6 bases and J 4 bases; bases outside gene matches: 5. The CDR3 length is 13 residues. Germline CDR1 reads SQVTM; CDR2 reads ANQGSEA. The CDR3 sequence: CSVGPGGTGELFF. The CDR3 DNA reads TGCAGCGTAGGGCCAGGGGGCACCGGGGAGCTGTTTTTT.

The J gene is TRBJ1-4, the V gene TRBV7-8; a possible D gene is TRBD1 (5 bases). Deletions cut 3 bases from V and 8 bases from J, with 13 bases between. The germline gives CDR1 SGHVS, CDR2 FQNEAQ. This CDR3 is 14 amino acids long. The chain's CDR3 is CASSLWEEGEKLFF. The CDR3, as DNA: TGTGCCAGCAGCTTGTGGGAAGAGGGGGAAAAACTGTTTTTT.

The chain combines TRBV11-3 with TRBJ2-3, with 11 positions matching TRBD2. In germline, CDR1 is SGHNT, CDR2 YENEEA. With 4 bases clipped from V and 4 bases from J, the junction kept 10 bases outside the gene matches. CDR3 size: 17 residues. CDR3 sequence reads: CASSSRVSGGGADTQYF. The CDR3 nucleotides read TGTGCCAGCAGCTCCCGGGTTAGCGGGGGGGGTGCAGATACGCAGTATTTT.

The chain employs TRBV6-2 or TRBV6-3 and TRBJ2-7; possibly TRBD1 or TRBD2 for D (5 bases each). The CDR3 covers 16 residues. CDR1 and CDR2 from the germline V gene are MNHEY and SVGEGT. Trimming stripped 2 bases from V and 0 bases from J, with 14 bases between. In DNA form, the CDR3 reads TGTGCCAGCAGTTACGAGGAGGCAGGGAGCTCCTACGAGCAGTACTTC. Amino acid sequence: CASSYEEAGSSYEQYF.

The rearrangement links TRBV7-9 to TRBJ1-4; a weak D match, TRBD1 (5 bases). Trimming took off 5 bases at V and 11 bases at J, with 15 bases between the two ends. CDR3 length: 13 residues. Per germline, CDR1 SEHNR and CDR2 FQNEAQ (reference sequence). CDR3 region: CASSPGAGGKLFF. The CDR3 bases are TGTGCCAGCAGCCCCGGGGCAGGAGGGAAACTGTTTTTT.

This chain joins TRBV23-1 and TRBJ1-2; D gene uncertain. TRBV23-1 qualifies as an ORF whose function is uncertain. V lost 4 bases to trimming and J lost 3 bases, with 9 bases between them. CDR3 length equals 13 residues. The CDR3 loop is CASSPQEHYGYTF. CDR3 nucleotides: TGCGCCAGCAGTCCGCAGGAGCACTATGGCTACACCTTC.

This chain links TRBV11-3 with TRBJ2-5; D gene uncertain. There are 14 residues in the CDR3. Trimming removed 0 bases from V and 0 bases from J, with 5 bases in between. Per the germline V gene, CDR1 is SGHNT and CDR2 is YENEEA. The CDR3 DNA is TGTGCCAGCAGCTTAGATCATGACCAAGAGACCCAGTACTTC. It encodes CASSLDHDQETQYF.

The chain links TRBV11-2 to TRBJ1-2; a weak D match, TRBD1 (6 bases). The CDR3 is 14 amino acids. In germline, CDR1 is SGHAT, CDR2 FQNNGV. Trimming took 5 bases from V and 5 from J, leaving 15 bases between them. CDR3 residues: CASSPEAGEYGYTF. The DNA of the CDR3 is TGTGCCAGCAGCCCAGAGGCAGGGGAGTATGGCTACACCTTC.

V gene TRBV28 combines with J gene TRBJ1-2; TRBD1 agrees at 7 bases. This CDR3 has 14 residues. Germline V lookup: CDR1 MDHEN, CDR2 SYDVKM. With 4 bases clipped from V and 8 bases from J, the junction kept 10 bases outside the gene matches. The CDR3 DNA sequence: TGTGCCAGCAGTTCCTCCGACAGGGAGGGGGGCTACACCTTC. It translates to CASSSSDREGGYTF.

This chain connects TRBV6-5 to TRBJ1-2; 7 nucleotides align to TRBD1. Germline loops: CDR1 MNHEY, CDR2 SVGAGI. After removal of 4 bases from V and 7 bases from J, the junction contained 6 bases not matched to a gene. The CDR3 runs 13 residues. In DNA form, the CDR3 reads TGTGCCAGCAGTTTCGACAGGGTAGGTGGCTACACCTTC. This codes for CASSFDRVGGYTF.

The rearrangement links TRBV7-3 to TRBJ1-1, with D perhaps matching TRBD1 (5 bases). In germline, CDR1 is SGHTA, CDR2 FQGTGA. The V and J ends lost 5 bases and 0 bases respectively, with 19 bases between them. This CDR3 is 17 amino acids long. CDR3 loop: CASSVGTRSSMNTEAFF. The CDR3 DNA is TGTGCCAGCAGCGTAGGGACCCGGAGCTCCATGAACACTGAAGCTTTCTTT.

CDR3 amino acids: CASSLRRISNQPQHF. The CDR3, as DNA: TGTGCCAGCAGCCTAAGGAGGATTAGCAATCAGCCCCAGCATTTT. The chain combines TRBV3-1 (or the pseudogene TRBV3-2) with TRBJ1-5, with D hard to call. V was pared by 4 bases and J by 0 bases, with 10 bases between. This CDR3 spans 15 amino acids. Germline lookup yields CDR1 LGHDT and CDR2 YNNKEL (reference sequence).

The CDR3: CASGLHDRNYGYTF. DNA of the CDR3: TGTGCTAGTGGTTTACATGACAGAAACTATGGCTACACCTTC. The V call is TRBV12-5, the J call TRBJ1-2, with TRBD1 as a possible D gene (5 bases). CDR3 length: 14 residues. The germline gives CDR1 LGHNT, CDR2 FRNRAP. V was trimmed by 3 bases and J by 2 bases, leaving 10 bases between them. The full variable domain, with the rest looked up from reference TRBV12-5 and TRBJ1-2, is DARVTQTPRHKVTEMGQEVTMRCQPILGHNTVFWYRQTMMQGLELLAYFRNRAPLDDSGMPKDRFSAEMPDATLATLKIQPSEPRDSAVYFCASGLHDRNYGYTFGSGTRLTVV.

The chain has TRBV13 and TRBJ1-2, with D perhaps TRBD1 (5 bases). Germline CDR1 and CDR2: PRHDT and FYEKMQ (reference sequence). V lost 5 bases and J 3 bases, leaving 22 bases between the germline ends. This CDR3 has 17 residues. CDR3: CASSPQGEADVDYGYTF. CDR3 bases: TGTGCCAGCAGCCCTCAAGGGGAGGCCGATGTCGACTATGGCTACACCTTC.

The CDR3 spells CASMPRDGNVYGYTF. The CDR3 nucleotides are TGTGCCAGCATGCCCCGGGACGGCAACGTCTATGGCTACACCTTC. The rearrangement uses TRBV6-5 and TRBJ1-2, with D maybe TRBD1 (5 bases). The V end was cut by 7 bases, the J end by 4 bases, with 19 bases between. The CDR3 runs to 15 residues. Germline CDR1 is MNHEY and CDR2 is SVGAGI.

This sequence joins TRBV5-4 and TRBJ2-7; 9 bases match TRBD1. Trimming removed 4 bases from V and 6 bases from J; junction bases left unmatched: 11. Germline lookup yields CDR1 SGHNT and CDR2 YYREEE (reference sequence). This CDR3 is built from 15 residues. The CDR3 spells CASSEPGQGGREQYF. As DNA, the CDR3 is TGTGCCAGCAGCGAACCGGGACAGGGAGGACGCGAGCAGTACTTC.

The DNA of the CDR3 is TGCGCCAGCAGCCAAGAATGGACAGGGTTGAACACCATATATTTT. Protein product: CASSQEWTGLNTIYF. V is TRBV4-1 and J is TRBJ1-3, with 8 bases aligning to TRBD1. Per germline, CDR1 MGHRA and CDR2 YSYEKL. The CDR3 extends over 15 amino acids. V lost 0 bases to trimming and J lost 7 bases; unmatched junction nucleotides: 5.

CDR3 protein: CASSYSRLEQETQYF. For the CDR3, the DNA is TGTGCCAGCAGTTACTCGAGGCTAGAACAAGAGACCCAGTACTTC. This chain uses TRBV6-5 with TRBJ2-5; D remains unclear. Germline CDR1 is MNHEY and CDR2 is SVGAGI. Between the trimmed V and J ends, which lost 0 bases and 2 bases, there was a span of 10 bases. The CDR3 covers 15 residues.

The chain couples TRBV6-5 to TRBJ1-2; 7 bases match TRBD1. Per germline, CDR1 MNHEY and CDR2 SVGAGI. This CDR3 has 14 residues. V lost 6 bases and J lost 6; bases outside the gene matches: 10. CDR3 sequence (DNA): TGTGCCAGCAGGTTGACAGGGTATATCCATGGCTACACCTTC. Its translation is CASRLTGYIHGYTF.

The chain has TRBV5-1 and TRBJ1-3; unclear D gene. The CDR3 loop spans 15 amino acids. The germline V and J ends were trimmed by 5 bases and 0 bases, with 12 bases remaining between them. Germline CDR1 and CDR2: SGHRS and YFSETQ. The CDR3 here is CASRDGVSSGNTIYF. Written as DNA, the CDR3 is TGCGCCAGCAGGGACGGGGTCAGCTCTGGAAACACCATATATTTT.

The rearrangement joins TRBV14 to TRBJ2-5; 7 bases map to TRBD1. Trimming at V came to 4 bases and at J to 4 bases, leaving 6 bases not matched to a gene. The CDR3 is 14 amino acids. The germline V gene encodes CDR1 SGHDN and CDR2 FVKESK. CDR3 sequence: CASSPFEGAETQYF. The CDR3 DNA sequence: TGTGCCAGCAGCCCTTTCGAGGGGGCAGAGACCCAGTACTTC.

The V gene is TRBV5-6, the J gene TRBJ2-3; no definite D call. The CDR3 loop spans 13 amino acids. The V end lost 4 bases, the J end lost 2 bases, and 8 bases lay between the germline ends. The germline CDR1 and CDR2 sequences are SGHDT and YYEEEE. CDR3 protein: CASSSGATDTQYF. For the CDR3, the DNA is TGTGCCAGCAGCAGTGGAGCCACAGATACGCAGTATTTT.

The CDR3 DNA reads TGTGCCAGCAGCATGGGACGCCCCACTAATGAAAAACTGTTTTTT. Protein: CASSMGRPTNEKLFF. This chain joins TRBV7-2 and TRBJ1-4, with D possibly TRBD1 on 5 matching bases. This CDR3 has 15 amino acids. Germline V gene sequence: CDR1 SGHTA, CDR2 FQGNSA. The V end was cut by 5 bases, the J end by 2 bases, with 12 bases between.

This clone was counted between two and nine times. The CDR3 coding sequence is TGTGCCAGTAGTACCCACGAGCAGTACTTC. It translates to CASSTHEQYF. The rearrangement joins TRBV19 to TRBJ2-7; D is uncertain. V was trimmed by 4 bases and J by 5 bases, leaving 3 bases between them. The germline gives CDR1 LNHDA, CDR2 SQIVND (reference sequence). The CDR3 is 10 amino acids. Supplemented by reference TRBV19 and TRBJ2-7, the full variable domain reads DGGITQSPKYLFRKEGQNVTLSCEQNLNHDAMYWYRQDPGQGLRLIYYSQIVNDFQKGDIAEGYSVSREKKESFPLTVTSAQKNPTAFYLCASSTHEQYFGPGTRLTVT.

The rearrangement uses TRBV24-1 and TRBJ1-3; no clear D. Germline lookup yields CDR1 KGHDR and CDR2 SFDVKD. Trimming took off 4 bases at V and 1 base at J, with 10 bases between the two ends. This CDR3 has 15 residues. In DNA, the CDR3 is TGTGCCACCAGTGACCCAGGTAGATCTGGAAACACCATATATTTT. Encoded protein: CATSDPGRSGNTIYF.

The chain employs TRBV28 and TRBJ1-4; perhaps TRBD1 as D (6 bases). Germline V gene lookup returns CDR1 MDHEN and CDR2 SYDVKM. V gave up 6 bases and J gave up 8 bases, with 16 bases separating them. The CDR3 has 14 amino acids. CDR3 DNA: TGTGCCAGCAGACTAACAGGGAGAAGCGAAAAACTGTTTTTT. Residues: CASRLTGRSEKLFF. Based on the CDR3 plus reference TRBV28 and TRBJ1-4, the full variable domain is DVKVTQSSRYLVKRTGEKVFLECVQDMDHENMFWYRQDPGLGLRLIYFSYDVKMKEKGDIPEGYSVSREKKERFSLILESASTNQTSMYLCASRLTGRSEKLFFGSGTQLSVL.

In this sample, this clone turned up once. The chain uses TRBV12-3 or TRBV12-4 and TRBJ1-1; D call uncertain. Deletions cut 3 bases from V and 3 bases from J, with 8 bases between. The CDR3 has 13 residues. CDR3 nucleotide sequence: TGTGCCAGCAGTTTGGGTAGATACACTGAAGCTTTCTTT. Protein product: CASSLGRYTEAFF.

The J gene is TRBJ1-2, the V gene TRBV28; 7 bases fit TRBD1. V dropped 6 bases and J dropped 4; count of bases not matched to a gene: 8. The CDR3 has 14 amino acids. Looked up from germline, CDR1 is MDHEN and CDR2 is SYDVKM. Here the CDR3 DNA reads TGTGCCAGCAGCCAGACAGGGTCCCGCTATGGCTACACCTTC. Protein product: CASSQTGSRYGYTF.

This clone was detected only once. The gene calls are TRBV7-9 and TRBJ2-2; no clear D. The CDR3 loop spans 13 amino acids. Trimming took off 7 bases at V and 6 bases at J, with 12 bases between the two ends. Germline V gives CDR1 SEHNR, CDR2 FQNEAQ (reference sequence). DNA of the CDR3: TGTGCCAGCACCCAAGTGTTTGCCGGGGAGCTGTTTTTT. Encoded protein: CASTQVFAGELFF.

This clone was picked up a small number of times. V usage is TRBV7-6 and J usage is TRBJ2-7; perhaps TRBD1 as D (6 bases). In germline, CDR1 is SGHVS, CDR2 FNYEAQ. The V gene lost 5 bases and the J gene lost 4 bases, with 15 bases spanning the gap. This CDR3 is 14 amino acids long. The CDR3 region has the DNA TGTGCCAGCAGCCCTCGACAGGATCCGTACGAGCAGTACTTC. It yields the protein CASSPRQDPYEQYF.